This T cell receptor (beta chain) came from a study of response to subunit inactivated influenza vaccine. Study-level points and caveats: Researchers suggested that each seasonal influenza vaccination recruits few new T cells.

The CDR3 extends over 15 amino acids. V lost 7 bases and J lost 2; bases outside the gene matches: 9. On this clonotype: As yet, its antigen is unknown.

TCRdb used MiXCR to reprocess the RT-PCR reads, holding one entry per CDR3 protein. The table records hundreds of thousands of distinct CDR3 sequences, roughly 27% of them present only once. This sequence joins TRBV12-3 or TRBV12-4 and TRBJ2-3, with 7 bases fitting TRBD2. The sequencing here drew on CD4+ T cells sorted from PBMCs, taken more than 4 days after vaccination. The clonotype was recovered from a middle-aged man who received an inactivated influenza vaccine. CDR3 loop: CASNTHRDYTDTQYF. CDR3 nucleotides: TGTGCCAGCAATACACACCGGGACTACACAGATACGCAGTATTTT.